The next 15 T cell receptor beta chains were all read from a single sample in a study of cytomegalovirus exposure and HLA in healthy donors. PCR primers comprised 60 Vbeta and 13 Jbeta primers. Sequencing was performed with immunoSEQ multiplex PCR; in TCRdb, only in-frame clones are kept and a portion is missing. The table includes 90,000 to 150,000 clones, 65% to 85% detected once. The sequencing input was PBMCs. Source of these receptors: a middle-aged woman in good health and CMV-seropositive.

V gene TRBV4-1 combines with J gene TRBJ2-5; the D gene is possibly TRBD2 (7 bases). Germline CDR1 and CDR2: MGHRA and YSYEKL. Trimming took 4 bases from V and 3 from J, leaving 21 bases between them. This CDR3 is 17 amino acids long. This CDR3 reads CASSRTAQLAMEETQYF. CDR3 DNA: TGCGCCAGCAGCCGGACAGCGCAACTAGCGATGGAAGAGACCCAGTACTTC.

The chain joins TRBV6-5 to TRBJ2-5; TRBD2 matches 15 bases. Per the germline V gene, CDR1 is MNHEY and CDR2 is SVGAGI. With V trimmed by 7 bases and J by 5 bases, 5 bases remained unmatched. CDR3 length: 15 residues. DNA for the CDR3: TGTGCCAGCAAACCAGGGACTAGCGGGAGGGAGACCCAGTACTTC. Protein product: CASKPGTSGRETQYF.

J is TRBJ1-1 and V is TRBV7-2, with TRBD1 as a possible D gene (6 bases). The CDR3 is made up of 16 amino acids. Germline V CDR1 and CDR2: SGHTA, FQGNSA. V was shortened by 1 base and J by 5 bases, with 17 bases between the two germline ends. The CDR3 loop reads CASSLGGGRTRTEAFF. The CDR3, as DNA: TGTGCCAGCAGCTTAGGAGGGGGACGGACGCGGACTGAAGCTTTCTTT.

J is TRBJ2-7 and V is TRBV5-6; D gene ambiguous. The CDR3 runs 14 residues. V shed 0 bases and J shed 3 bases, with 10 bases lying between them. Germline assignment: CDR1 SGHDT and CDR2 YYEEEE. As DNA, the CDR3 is TGTGCCAGCAGCTTGGCCGGAGACGGCTACGAGCAGTACTTC. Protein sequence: CASSLAGDGYEQYF.

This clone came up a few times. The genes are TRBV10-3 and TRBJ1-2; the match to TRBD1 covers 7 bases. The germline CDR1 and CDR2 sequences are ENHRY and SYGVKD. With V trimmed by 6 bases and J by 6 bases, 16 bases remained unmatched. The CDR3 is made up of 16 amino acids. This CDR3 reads CAIRDLKRQGTNGYTF. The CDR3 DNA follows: TGTGCCATCAGGGACCTAAAAAGACAGGGAACGAATGGCTACACCTTC.

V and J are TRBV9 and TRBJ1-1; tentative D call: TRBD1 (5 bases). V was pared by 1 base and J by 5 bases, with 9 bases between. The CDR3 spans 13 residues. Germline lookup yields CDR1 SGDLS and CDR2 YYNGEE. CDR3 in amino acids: CASSVKGNTEAFF. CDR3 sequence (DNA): TGTGCCAGCAGCGTAAAGGGGAATACTGAAGCTTTCTTT.

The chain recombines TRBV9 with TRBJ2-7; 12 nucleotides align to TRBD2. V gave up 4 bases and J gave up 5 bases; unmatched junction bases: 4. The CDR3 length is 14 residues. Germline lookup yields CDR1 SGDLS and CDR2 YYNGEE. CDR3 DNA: TGTGCCAGCAGCCCTAGCGGGAGGGTCAACGAGCAGTACTTC. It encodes CASSPSGRVNEQYF.

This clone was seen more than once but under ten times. CDR3 amino acids: CASSLRLARSTDTQYF. The CDR3 DNA follows: TGTGCCAGCAGCTTACGACTAGCGCGTAGCACAGATACGCAGTATTTT. V is TRBV7-2 and J is TRBJ2-3, with TRBD2 matching 8 bases. In germline, CDR1 is SGHTA, CDR2 FQGNSA. This CDR3 spans 16 amino acids. The V and J ends lost 2 bases and 0 bases, in that order; junction bases with no gene match: 4.

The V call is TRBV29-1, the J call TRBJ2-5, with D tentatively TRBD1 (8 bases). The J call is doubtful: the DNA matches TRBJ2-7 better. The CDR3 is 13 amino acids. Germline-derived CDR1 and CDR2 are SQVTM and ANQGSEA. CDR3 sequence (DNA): TGCAGCATACTAACAGGGGGGGACTACGAGCAGTACTTC. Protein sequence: CSILTGGDYEQYF.

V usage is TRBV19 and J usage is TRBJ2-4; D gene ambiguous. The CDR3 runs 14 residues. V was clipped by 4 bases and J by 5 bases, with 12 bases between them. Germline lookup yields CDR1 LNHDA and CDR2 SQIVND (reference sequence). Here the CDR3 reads CASSRITTENIQYF. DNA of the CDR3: TGTGCCAGTAGTAGGATAACAACAGAAAACATTCAGTACTTC.

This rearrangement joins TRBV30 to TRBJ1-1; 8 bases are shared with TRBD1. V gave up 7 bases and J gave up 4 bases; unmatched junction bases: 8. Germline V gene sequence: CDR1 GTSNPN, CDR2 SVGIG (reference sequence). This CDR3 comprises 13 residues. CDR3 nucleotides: TGTGCCTCCAGGGACAGGACAATCACTGAAGCTTTCTTT. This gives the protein CASRDRTITEAFF. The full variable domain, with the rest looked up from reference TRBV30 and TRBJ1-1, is SQTIHQWPATLVQPVGSPLSLECTVEGTSNPNLYWYRQAAGRGLQLLFYSVGIGQISSEVPQNLSASRPQDRQFILSSKKLLLSDSGFYLCASRDRTITEAFFGQGTRLTVV.

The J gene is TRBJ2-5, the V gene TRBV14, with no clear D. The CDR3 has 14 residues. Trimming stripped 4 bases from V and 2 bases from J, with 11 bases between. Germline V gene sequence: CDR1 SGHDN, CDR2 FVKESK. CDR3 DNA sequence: TGTGCCAGCAGCCCGAGGAGAGTTCAAGAGACCCAGTACTTC. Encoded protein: CASSPRRVQETQYF.

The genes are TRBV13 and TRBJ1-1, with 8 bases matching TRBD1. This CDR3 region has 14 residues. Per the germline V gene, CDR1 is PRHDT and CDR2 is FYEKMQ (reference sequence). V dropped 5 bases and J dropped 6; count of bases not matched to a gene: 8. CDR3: CASSTDRGQPEAFF. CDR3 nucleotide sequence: TGTGCCAGCAGCACCGACAGGGGCCAGCCTGAAGCTTTCTTT.

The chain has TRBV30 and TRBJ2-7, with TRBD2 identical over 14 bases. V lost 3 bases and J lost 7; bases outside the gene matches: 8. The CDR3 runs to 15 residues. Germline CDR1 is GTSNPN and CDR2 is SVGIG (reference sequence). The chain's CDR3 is CAWRPGLAGGEEQYF. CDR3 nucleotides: TGTGCCTGGAGACCAGGACTAGCGGGGGGTGAGGAGCAGTACTTC.

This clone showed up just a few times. The CDR3 here is CSVEEATGTTDTQYF. CDR3 nucleotides: TGCAGCGTTGAAGAGGCGACAGGGACCACAGATACGCAGTATTTT. This chain joins TRBV29-1 and TRBJ2-3; 7 bases are shared with TRBD1. CDR1 and CDR2 from the germline V gene are SQVTM and ANQGSEA. J gave up 2 bases and V 0 bases, and 5 bases lay outside the gene matches. This CDR3 spans 15 amino acids.